Here is one TCR beta chain with its context. Its specificity is not known. Other DNA variants within this sample encode the same CDR3. This entry is derived from a study of shared clonotypes between healthy human individuals. Findings and limits, study-wide: In the sorted subsets, rarefaction showed sequencing was incomplete despite large depth.

It was CD45RO-negative cells, positively selected for CCR7, that made up naive CD8 cells, with terminally differentiated effector memory CD45RA+ cells excluded. CDR1 is KGHSH, CDR2 LQKENI, per germline. The CDR3 is 13 residues long. Trimming cost V 0 bases and J 0 bases, with 2 bases left between them. At a deep level, the assay was run. Sequenced by immunoSEQ multiplex PCR; TCRdb stores in-frame clones only, minus some. Of some 2.1 million clones in the sample, roughly 95% are singletons; the top ten hold around 1.7%. The TCR comes from a man aged 18 to 30 in good health. Some clones in this sample may be carry-over from other donors' samples. The specimen sequenced was naive CD8+ T cells from PBMCs. The chain uses TRBV18 and TRBJ1-1; D remains ambiguous. The CDR3 DNA is TGTGCCAGCTCACCACCGGTGAACACTGAAGCTTTCTTT. Its protein product is CASSPPVNTEAFF. The complete variable domain, with remaining parts taken from reference TRBV18 and TRBJ1-1, reads NAGVMQNPRHLVRRRGQEARLRCSPMKGHSHVYWYRQLPEEGLKFMVYLQKENIIDESGMPKERFSAEFPKEGPSILRIQQVVRGDSAAYFCASSPPVNTEAFFGQGTRLTVV.